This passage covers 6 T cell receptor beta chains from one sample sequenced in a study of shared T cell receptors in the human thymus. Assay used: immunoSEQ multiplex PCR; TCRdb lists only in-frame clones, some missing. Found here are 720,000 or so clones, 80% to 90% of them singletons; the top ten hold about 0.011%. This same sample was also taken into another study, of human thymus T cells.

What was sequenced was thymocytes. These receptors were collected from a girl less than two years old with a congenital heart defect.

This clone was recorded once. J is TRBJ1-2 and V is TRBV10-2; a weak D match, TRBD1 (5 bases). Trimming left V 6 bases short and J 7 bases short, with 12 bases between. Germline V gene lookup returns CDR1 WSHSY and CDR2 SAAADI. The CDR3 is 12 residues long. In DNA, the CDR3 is TGCGCCAGCAGCCCCCGGGGGGGTGGCTACACCTTC. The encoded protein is CASSPRGGGYTF.

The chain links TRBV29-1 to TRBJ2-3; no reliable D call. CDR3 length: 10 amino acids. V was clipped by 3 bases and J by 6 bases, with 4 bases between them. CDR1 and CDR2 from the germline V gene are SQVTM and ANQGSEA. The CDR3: CSVDRDTQYF. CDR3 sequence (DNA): TGCAGCGTTGACAGGGATACGCAGTATTTT.

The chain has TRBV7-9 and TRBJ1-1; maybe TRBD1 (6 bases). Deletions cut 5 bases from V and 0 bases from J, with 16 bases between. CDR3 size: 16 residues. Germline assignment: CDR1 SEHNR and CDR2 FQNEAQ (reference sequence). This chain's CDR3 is CASSTPWTAMNTEAFF. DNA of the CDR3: TGTGCCAGCAGCACACCCTGGACAGCTATGAACACTGAAGCTTTCTTT.

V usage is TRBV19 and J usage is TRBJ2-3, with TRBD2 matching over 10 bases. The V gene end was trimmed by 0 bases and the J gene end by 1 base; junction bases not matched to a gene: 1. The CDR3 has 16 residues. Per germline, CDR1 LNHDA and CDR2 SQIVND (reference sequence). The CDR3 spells CASSIETSGRTDTQYF. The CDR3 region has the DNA TGTGCCAGTAGTATAGAGACTAGCGGGCGCACAGATACGCAGTATTTT.

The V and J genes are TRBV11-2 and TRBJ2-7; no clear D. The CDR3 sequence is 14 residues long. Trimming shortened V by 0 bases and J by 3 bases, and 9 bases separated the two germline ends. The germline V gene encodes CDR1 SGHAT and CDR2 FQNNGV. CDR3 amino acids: CASSLDPRYYEQYF. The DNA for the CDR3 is TGTGCCAGCAGCTTAGACCCCAGGTACTACGAGCAGTACTTC.

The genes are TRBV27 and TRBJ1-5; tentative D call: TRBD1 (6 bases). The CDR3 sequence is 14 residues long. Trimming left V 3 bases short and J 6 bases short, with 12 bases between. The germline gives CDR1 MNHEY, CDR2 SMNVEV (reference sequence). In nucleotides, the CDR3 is TGTGCCAGCAGTTTGCACAGGGTGCGTCAGCCCCAGCATTTT. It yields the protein CASSLHRVRQPQHF.